This T cell receptor beta chain was identified in a study of immune evolution from preneoplasia to lung adenocarcinoma. Resections took place in Japan or China from the mid-2010s to the late 2010s. H&E slides confirmed each diagnosis, reviewed by two pathologists independently. There are a few counts of this clone. Its antigen is unidentified. Study-wide results and limits: Later-stage lesions appeared to have more T cells, more diversity, less clonality. From normal lung to invasive adenocarcinoma, top clone frequencies appeared to decrease.

Some clones are missing from TCRdb's copy, which holds only in-frame ones; the method was immunoSEQ multiplex PCR. The sample records a few thousand clones, approximately 74% being singletons. Germline CDR1 and CDR2: MDHEN and SYDVKM. With 5 bases clipped from V and 5 bases from J, the junction kept 10 bases outside the gene matches. The CDR3 is 15 residues long. The sequenced sample was FFPE adjacent normal lung tissue. The TCR comes from a person aged 55-80 years with lung adenocarcinoma. The chain recombines TRBV28 with TRBJ2-7, with 9 nucleotides matching TRBD2. This CDR3 reads CASSRQASGIDEQYF. The CDR3 nucleotides are TGTGCCAGCAGTCGCCAGGCTAGCGGGATTGACGAGCAGTACTTC.